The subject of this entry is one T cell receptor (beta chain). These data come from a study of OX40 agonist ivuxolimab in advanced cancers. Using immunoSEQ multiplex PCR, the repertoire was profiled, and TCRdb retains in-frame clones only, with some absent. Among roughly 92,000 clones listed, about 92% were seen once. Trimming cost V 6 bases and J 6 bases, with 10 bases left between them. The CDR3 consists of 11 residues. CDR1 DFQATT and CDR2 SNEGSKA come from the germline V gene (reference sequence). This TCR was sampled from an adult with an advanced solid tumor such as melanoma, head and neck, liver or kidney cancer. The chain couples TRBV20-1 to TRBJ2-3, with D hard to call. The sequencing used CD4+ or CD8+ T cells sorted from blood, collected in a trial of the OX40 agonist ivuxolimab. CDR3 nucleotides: TGCAGTGCGCCGGACGGTGATACGCAGTATTTT. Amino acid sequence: CSAPDGDTQYF.